This TCR beta chain was captured in a study of blood T cell repertoires in COVID-19. Whole-study context: PBMCs, B-cell-depleted T cells, or T cells were the source of the cDNA or gDNA that made up the material.

This clone has only one observation. This CDR3 spans 14 amino acids. V was pared by 5 bases and J by 4 bases, with 14 bases between. Germline CDR1 MGHDK, CDR2 SYGVNS. Methods used by the authors: The assay estimated nucleated cells by amplifying reference gene primers. Some clones are missing from TCRdb's copy, which holds only in-frame ones; the method was immunoSEQ multiplex PCR. Clone size and the V and J calls come from that table; the DNA yielded D and trimming. The sample shows some 150,000 clones, nearly 80% of them seen only once. Two negative PCRs, clearance, or symptom resolution characterized the recovered Cohort 3 donors.

The material sequenced was PBMCs or T cells enriched from blood (not recorded which). This chain uses TRBV25-1 with TRBJ1-2, with D possibly matching TRBD1 (5 bases). The clonotype comes from a woman aged 50 to 65 who had recovered from COVID-19. CDR3 sequence: CASSTAGNIYGYTF. CDR3 in DNA: TGTGCCAGCAGTACCGCAGGGAACATCTATGGCTACACCTTC.